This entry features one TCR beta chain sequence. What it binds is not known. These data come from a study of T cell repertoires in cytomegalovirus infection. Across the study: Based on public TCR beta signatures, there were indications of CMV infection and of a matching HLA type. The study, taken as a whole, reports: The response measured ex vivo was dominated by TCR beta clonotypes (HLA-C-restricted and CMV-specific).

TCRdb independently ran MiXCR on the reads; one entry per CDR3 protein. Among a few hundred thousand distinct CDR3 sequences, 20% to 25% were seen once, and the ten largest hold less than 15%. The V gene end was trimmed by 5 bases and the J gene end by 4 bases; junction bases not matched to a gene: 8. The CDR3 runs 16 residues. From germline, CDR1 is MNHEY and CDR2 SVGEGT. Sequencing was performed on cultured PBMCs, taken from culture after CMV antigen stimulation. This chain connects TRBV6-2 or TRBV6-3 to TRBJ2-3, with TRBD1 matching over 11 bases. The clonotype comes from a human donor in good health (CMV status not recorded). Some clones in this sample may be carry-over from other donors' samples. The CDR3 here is CASSARTGGLSDTQYF. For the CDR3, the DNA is TGTGCCAGCAGTGCCCGGACAGGGGGCCTCTCAGATACGCAGTATTTT.